Below, 2 T cell receptor beta chains from the same sample are listed, as sequenced in a study of shared clonotypes between healthy human individuals (dated by TCRdb to about 2020). The library came from the immunoSEQ multiplex PCR assay. The source is immuneACCESS, and TCRdb retained only in-frame sequences with V and J called. Part of the clones is not carried over; for the studies checked, unresolved V genes explain less than half of this, and the remainder is unexplained. This sample gives more than 2,000,000 clones in total; around nine tenths of them show up just once. Of the sample, around 0.14% is held by the ten largest clones. The sample comprised naive CD4+ T cells sorted from blood. The cell subset or site label here, explained by the study, means: CD45RA+ positively selected. Receptor source: a man aged 18 to 35 in good health.

The CDR3 protein is CASSKASRTGRGEKLFF. CDR3 coding DNA: TGTGCCAGCAGCAAAGCTTCTAGGACAGGACGTGGTGAAAAACTGTTTTTT. V is TRBV21-1 and J is TRBJ1-4; no check of the table's D call, TRBD1, against the DNA was made. TRBV21-1 is a pseudogene locus. This CDR3 has 17 amino acids.

As concerns this clone: Other DNA sequences in the sample encode the same CDR3. This sequence joins TRBV5-4 and TRBJ2-3; TRBD2 agrees at 11 bases. Germline lookup yields CDR1 SGHNT and CDR2 YYREEE (reference sequence). The CDR3 consists of 16 residues. The junction had 5 bases not matched to a gene; V was cut back by 5 bases and J by 0 bases. The CDR3 DNA reads as TGTGCCAGCAGACCGGGGACTAGCGGAAGCACAGATACGCAGTATTTT. The encoded protein is CASRPGTSGSTDTQYF. Using reference TRBV5-4 and TRBJ2-3 for the parts outside the CDR3, the full variable domain is ETGVTQSPTHLIKTRGQQVTLRCSSQSGHNTVSWYQQALGQGPQFIFQYYREEENGRGNFPPRFSGLQFPNYSSELNVNALELDDSALYLCASRPGTSGSTDTQYFGPGTRLTVL.